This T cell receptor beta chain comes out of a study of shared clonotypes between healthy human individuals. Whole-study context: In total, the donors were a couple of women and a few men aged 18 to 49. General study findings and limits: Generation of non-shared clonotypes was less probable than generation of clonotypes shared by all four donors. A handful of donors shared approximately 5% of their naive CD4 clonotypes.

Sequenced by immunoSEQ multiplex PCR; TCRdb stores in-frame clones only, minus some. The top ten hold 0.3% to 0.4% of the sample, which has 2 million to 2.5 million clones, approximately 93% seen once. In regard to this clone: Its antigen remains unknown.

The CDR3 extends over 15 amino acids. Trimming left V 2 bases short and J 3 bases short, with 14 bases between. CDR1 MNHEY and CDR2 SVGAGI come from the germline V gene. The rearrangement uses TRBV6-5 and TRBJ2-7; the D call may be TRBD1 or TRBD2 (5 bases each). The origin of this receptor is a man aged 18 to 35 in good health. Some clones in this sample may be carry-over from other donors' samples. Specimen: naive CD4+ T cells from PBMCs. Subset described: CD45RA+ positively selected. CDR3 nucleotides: TGTGCCAGCAGTTACCGGGGCCAGGGTGGCTACGAGCAGTACTTC. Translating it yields CASSYRGQGGYEQYF.